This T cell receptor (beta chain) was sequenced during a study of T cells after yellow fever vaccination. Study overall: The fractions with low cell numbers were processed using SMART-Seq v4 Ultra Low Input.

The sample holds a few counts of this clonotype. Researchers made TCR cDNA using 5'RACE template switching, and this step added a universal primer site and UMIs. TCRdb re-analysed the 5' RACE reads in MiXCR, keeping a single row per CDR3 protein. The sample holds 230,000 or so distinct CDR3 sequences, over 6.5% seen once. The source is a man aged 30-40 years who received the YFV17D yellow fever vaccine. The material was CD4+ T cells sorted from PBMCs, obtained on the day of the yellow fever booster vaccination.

The CDR3 loop is CASSLRGGNSPLHF. The DNA for the CDR3 is TGTGCCAGCAGCCTAAGGGGTGGCAATTCACCCCTCCACTTT. The chain is built from TRBV11-2 and TRBJ1-6; tentative D call: TRBD1 (5 bases). CDR1 and CDR2 (germline): SGHAT, FQNNGV. The V end was cut by 5 bases, the J end by 7 bases, with 12 bases between. The CDR3 has 14 amino acids. The full variable domain, rest sourced from reference TRBV11-2 and TRBJ1-6, is EAGVAQSPRYKIIEKRQSVAFWCNPISGHATLYWYQQILGQGPKLLIQFQNNGVVDDSQLPKDRFSAERLKGVDSTLKIQPAKLEDSAVYLCASSLRGGNSPLHFGNGTRLTVT.